This TCR beta chain is from a study of response to subunit inactivated influenza vaccine. MiXCR was run by TCRdb on the RT-PCR reads, yielding one entry per CDR3 protein. The sample contains fewer than 700,000 distinct CDR3 sequences, 10% to 15% of which appear only once. V was pared by 4 bases and J by 3 bases, with 13 bases between. The CDR3 length is 15 residues. Germline loops: CDR1 MGHRA, CDR2 YSYEKL. The rearrangement links TRBV4-1 to TRBJ2-1; a possible D gene is TRBD1 (6 bases). The specimen was PBMCs from blood, collected 40 to 50 days after vaccination. This sequence originates from a man aged 50 to 59 who received an inactivated influenza vaccine. This chain's CDR3 is CASSLQWDNYNEQFF. Written as DNA, the CDR3 is TGCGCCAGCAGCCTACAATGGGACAACTACAATGAGCAGTTCTTC.